This T cell receptor (beta chain) was captured by sequencing in a study of T cell changes during pregnancy in multiple sclerosis. The CDR3 is 15 residues long. V was shortened by 0 bases and J by 5 bases, with 11 bases between the two germline ends. CDR1 is LNHNV and CDR2 is YYDKDF in the germline V gene (reference sequence). TCRdb's copy holds only in-frame clones and misses some; the assay was immunoSEQ multiplex PCR. The sample shows roughly 110,000 clones, 85% to 95% of them seen only once. The sequencing used peripheral blood, collected in the third trimester of pregnancy. The genes are TRBV15 and TRBJ1-3; D gene uncertain. This TCR was recovered from a female donor in good health, enrolled as a control in a pregnancy study. Written as DNA, the CDR3 is TGTGCCACCAGCAGAGATCTCGCGGCCCGAAACACCATATATTTT. This sequence encodes CATSRDLAARNTIYF.